A selection of T cell receptor beta chains follows, all from one sample in a study of read filtering for tumor transcriptome and immune sequencing. TCRdb redid the calling of the reads with MiXCR, one entry per CDR3 protein. Of 30,000 to 35,000 distinct CDR3 sequences in the sample, less than 20% were seen once. Sequencing used a population of CD138-negative cells sorted from bone marrow. Source of these receptors: a donor aged 40 or over with multiple myeloma. CDR3s include the opening cysteine and the closing phenylalanine or tryptophan. Each record gives: CDR3 protein, CDR3 DNA, V gene, J gene, clone size, D gene. The D gene is left open where the match is weak. Clone size is stated in some rows and not others, as once, few, many or a class when expanded.

CASSWGQGYEQYF	TGTGCCAGCAGCTGGGGACAGGGCTACGAGCAGTACTTC	TRBV7-3	TRBJ2-7	many	TRBD1
CAISGRYEQYF	TGCGCCATCAGTGGAAGATACGAGCAGTACTTC	TRBV10-3	TRBJ2-7	-	-
CASSQSMSEDRETQYF	TGTGCCAGCAGCCAATCAATGTCTGAGGATCGGGAGACCCAGTACTTC	TRBV3-1	TRBJ2-5	-	-
CASSSVYDEQFF	TGCGCCAGCAGCTCGGTTTACGATGAGCAGTTCTTC	TRBV5-1	TRBJ2-1	-	-
CASSPTYQETQYF	TGTGCCAGCTCACCCACATACCAAGAGACCCAGTACTTC	TRBV18	TRBJ2-5	many	-
CASSLWGGRETQYF	TGTGCCAGCAGTTTATGGGGGGGCCGAGAGACCCAGTACTTC	TRBV28	TRBJ2-5	few	-
CASSQGLSNTDTQYF	TGTGCCAGCAGTCAGGGCCTTTCCAACACAGATACGCAGTATTTT	TRBV11-3	TRBJ2-3	many	-
CASSSRVDLSETQYF	TGTGCCAGCAGTTCCCGGGTCGACCTTAGTGAGACCCAGTACTTC	TRBV28	TRBJ2-5	many	-
CSARDSRDRWGNEQFF	TGCAGTGCTAGAGATTCCCGGGACAGGTGGGGCAATGAGCAGTTCTTC	TRBV20-1	TRBJ2-1	many	TRBD1
CASSPPGPQYF	TGTGCCAGCTCACCACCGGGTCCTCAGTACTTC	TRBV18	TRBJ2-5	many	-
CASSYFNEQFF	TGTGCCAGCAGTTATTTCAATGAGCAGTTCTTC	TRBV28	TRBJ2-1	medium-sized	-
CASSLAQGSQHF	TGTGCCAGCAGCTTAGCGCAGGGGTCCCAGCATTTT	TRBV7-2	TRBJ1-5	few	-
CASSPDRGNNYGYTF	TGTGCCAGTAGTCCGGACAGGGGAAATAACTATGGCTACACCTTC	TRBV19	TRBJ1-2	many	TRBD1
CASSRREGGGQSQHF	TGTGCCAGCAGCCGCCGGGAGGGAGGCGGTCAGTCCCAGCATTTT	TRBV7-8	TRBJ1-5	-	-
CASSLSDEQFF	TGTGCCAGCAGCTTAAGTGATGAGCAGTTCTTC	TRBV11-2	TRBJ2-1	many	-
CSAERGSTQYF	TGCAGCGCTGAGCGGGGGAGTACGCAGTATTTT	TRBV29-1	TRBJ2-3	many	TRBD2
CASSLWQGASEQYF	TGTGCCAGCAGCTTGTGGCAGGGGGCGTCTGAGCAGTACTTC	TRBV5-6	TRBJ2-7	many	TRBD1
CASSGGEEAEQYF	TGTGCCAGCAGCGGGGGGGAAGAGGCCGAGCAGTACTTC	TRBV9	TRBJ2-7	many	-
CASSGPLAGSHNEQFF	TGTGCCAGCAGCGGACCACTAGCGGGAAGCCACAATGAGCAGTTCTTC	TRBV9	TRBJ2-1	medium-sized	TRBD2
CASSLRMGSSDTQYF	TGTGCCAGCAGCTTAAGGATGGGGTCGTCAGATACGCAGTATTTT	TRBV7-2	TRBJ2-3	many	-
CASSPRGGTGAEKLFF	TGTGCCAGCTCACCGCGCGGCGGGACAGGGGCTGAAAAACTGTTTTTT	TRBV18	TRBJ1-4	many	TRBD1
CAISGGTSGIGSYNEQFF	TGTGCCATCAGTGGCGGGACTAGCGGGATCGGCTCCTACAATGAGCAGTTCTTC	TRBV10-3	TRBJ2-1	many	TRBD2
CASSSRRTGTGGYEQYF	TGTGCCAGCAGTTCGAGACGTACCGGGACAGGGGGCTACGAGCAGTACTTC	TRBV25-1	TRBJ2-7	-	TRBD1
CASSEGTGRNQPQHF	TGTGCCAGCAGTGAAGGGACAGGCCGAAATCAGCCCCAGCATTTT	TRBV6-1	TRBJ1-5	-	TRBD1
CASSVAKGDYEQYF	TGTGCCAGCAGTGTAGCGAAGGGGGACTACGAGCAGTACTTC	TRBV12-3/TRBV12-4	TRBJ2-7	many	-
CSARGTGASYEQYF	TGCAGTGCTCGAGGGACAGGGGCCTCCTACGAGCAGTACTTC	TRBV20-1	TRBJ2-7	many	TRBD1
CASRQPNTGELFF	TGTGCCAGCAGACAGCCGAACACCGGGGAGCTGTTTTTT	TRBV6-1	TRBJ2-2	many	-
CASSGDRGLNQPQHF	TGTGCCAGCAGCGGGGACAGGGGGTTAAATCAGCCCCAGCATTTT	TRBV6-1	TRBJ1-5	-	TRBD1
CASSSGGGGQETQYF	TGCGCCAGCAGCTCTGGTGGGGGGGGACAAGAGACCCAGTACTTC	TRBV5-1	TRBJ2-5	many	TRBD2
CATSGPGQFSYNEQFF	TGTGCCACCAGTGGGCCGGGACAGTTCTCCTACAATGAGCAGTTCTTC	TRBV24-1	TRBJ2-1	many	TRBD1
CATSDAGKRSYNEQFF	TGTGCCACCAGTGATGCAGGGAAGCGGTCCTACAATGAGCAGTTCTTC	TRBV24-1	TRBJ2-1	many	-
CASSLAHTEQFF	TGTGCCAGCAGCTTAGCGCATACTGAGCAGTTCTTC	TRBV7-9	TRBJ2-1	medium-sized	-
CASSLRTEVNTEAFF	TGTGCCAGCAGCCTGAGGACAGAAGTGAACACTGAAGCTTTCTTT	TRBV7-2	TRBJ1-1	many	-
CSVTGGRDTEAFF	TGCAGCGTGACAGGGGGCAGGGACACTGAAGCTTTCTTT	TRBV29-1	TRBJ1-1	many	TRBD1
CASSRDRGQAGELFF	TGTGCCAGCAGCCGGGACAGGGGGCAGGCCGGGGAGCTGTTTTTT	TRBV3-1	TRBJ2-2	many	TRBD1
CASSRGRGAYNEQFF	TGTGCCAGCAGCCGAGGGCGGGGTGCCTACAATGAGCAGTTCTTC	TRBV11-1	TRBJ2-1	many	-
CASSQVDRETQYF	TGTGCCAGCAGTCAAGTAGATAGAGAGACCCAGTACTTC	TRBV2	TRBJ2-5	many	-
CAWSSPDGDIQYF	TGTGCCTGGAGTTCCCCCGACGGGGACATTCAGTACTTC	TRBV30	TRBJ2-4	many	-
CASSWYREPHEQYF	TGTGCCAGCAGTTGGTACAGGGAGCCCCACGAGCAGTACTTC	TRBV6-6	TRBJ2-7	-	-
CAWTPGGRVSPLHF	TGTGCCTGGACGCCTGGAGGGCGAGTTTCACCCCTCCACTTT	TRBV30	TRBJ1-6	-	-
CASSPDRGNTGELFF	TGTGCCAGCTCACCGGACAGGGGGAACACCGGGGAGCTGTTTTTT	TRBV18	TRBJ2-2	many	TRBD1
CASELQTGDSTDTQYF	TGCGCCAGCGAACTACAAACGGGGGATAGCACAGATACGCAGTATTTT	TRBV10-2	TRBJ2-3	many	-
CASSLGVTGANVLTF	TGCGCCAGCAGCTTGGGGGTAACCGGGGCCAACGTCCTGACTTTC	TRBV5-1	TRBJ2-6	many	-
CASSQVGMNTEAFF	TGTGCCAGCAGCCAAGTGGGGATGAACACTGAAGCTTTCTTT	TRBV4-2	TRBJ1-1	many	-
CASSRGTPPGYYGYTF	TGCGCCAGCAGCCGCGGGACACCTCCCGGTTACTATGGCTACACCTTC	TRBV5-1	TRBJ1-2	-	-
CASSPDYTSYEQYF	TGTGCCAGCAGTCCGGACTACACCTCCTACGAGCAGTACTTC	TRBV28	TRBJ2-7	-	-
CASSPLRTSGYNNEQFF	TGTGCCAGCAGCCCTCTGAGAACTAGCGGCTACAACAATGAGCAGTTCTTC	TRBV7-8	TRBJ2-1	many	TRBD2
CASSATGANVLTF	TGTGCCAGTAGCGCCACAGGGGCCAACGTCCTGACTTTC	TRBV19	TRBJ2-6	many	-